This TCR beta chain was sequenced during a study of tumor-infiltrating lymphocytes in primary liver carcinoma. About the study: Roughly 3.5 to 8 million productive TCRbeta reads came from each sample, comparable across tissue types. General observations from the study: Tumor-adjacent and tumor-blood pairs shared a smaller degree of overlap than tumor region pairs. A fraction of only about 7.5-25% of top clones appeared in all five tumor regions.

A note on this clonotype: Its antigen is not known. One end of the junction does not line up with germline, which may come from a read error.

The study co-extracted DNA and RNA from around 20-30 mg of unsorted bulk tissue. Collection of samples drew on five separate regions of each tumor. This CDR3 comprises 16 residues. Per the germline V gene, CDR1 is SGHAT and CDR2 is FQNNGV. cDNA specific to TCR beta was made from 500 ng of total RNA, with a constant-region primer employed for priming. Nested multiplex PCR, run for three rounds with slightly modified ARM-PCR, yielded TCR beta libraries. The first two PCR rounds, around 11 cycles each, used TRBV1-TRBV30 forward primers and a C-beta reverse primer. MiXCR, run by TCRdb on the multiplex PCR reads, gives a single entry per CDR3 protein. Altogether about 70,000 distinct CDR3 sequences are present, 60% to 75% being singletons, with the ten largest covering roughly a quarter.

Specimen: liver tumor tissue from sampling region 4. The sample's subset: tumor region T4, right-lateral pole. This receptor was taken from a man aged 35-49 years with primary liver carcinoma and hepatitis B virus infection. This chain uses TRBV11-2 with TRBJ2-3; 9 nucleotides align to TRBD2. The CDR3 protein is CDSSFVEGGRADMQYF. Here the CDR3 DNA reads TGTGACAGCAGCTTCGTGGAGGGCGGGAGGGCAGATATGCAGTATTTT.